These 18 T cell receptor beta chains came from one sample sequenced in a study of blood T cell repertoires in COVID-19. Sequenced by immunoSEQ multiplex PCR; TCRdb stores in-frame clones only, minus some. The repertoire holds 50,000 to 75,000 clones, with roughly 85% as singletons. The sequencing sample was made of peripheral blood. The receptor set was obtained from a man in his sixties with acute or convalescent COVID-19.

This clone was observed a single time. This sequence joins TRBV3-1 (or the pseudogene TRBV3-2) and TRBJ1-2, with D perhaps matching TRBD1 (5 bases). The CDR3 covers 13 residues. V was clipped by 3 bases and J by 7 bases, with 12 bases between them. Germline V lookup: CDR1 LGHDT, CDR2 YNNKEL (reference sequence). CDR3 DNA: TGTGCCAGCAGCCAGGGGGGTGACGTTGGCTACACCTTC. It encodes CASSQGGDVGYTF.

In its sample, this clone was seen a few times. J is TRBJ1-3 and V is TRBV3-1 (or the pseudogene TRBV3-2); D unresolved. V shed 2 bases and J shed 4 bases, with 9 bases lying between them. The CDR3 has 14 residues. Looked up from germline, CDR1 is LGHDT and CDR2 is YNNKEL (reference sequence). CDR3 nucleotide sequence: TGTGCCAGCAGCCAACGGGATTCGGGAAACACCATATATTTT. Its protein product is CASSQRDSGNTIYF.

This clone was seen more than once but under ten times. The chain's CDR3 is CSVEARGTGGEQYF. CDR3 DNA sequence: TGCAGCGTTGAAGCACGGGGAACAGGGGGCGAGCAGTACTTC. The chain combines TRBV29-1 with TRBJ2-7, with 8 bases that match TRBD1. The CDR3 contains 14 residues. Per the germline V gene, CDR1 is SQVTM and CDR2 is ANQGSEA. V was clipped by 1 base and J by 6 bases; unmatched bases: 8.

The V and J genes are TRBV9 and TRBJ2-7, with D tentatively TRBD1 (8 bases). Germline V gene lookup returns CDR1 SGDLS and CDR2 YYNGEE. V lost 3 bases to trimming and J lost 2 bases, with 18 bases between them. The CDR3 sequence is 16 residues long. The CDR3 sequence: CASSGEGGQAAYEQYF. The CDR3 DNA sequence: TGTGCCAGCAGCGGGGAGGGGGGACAGGCTGCCTACGAGCAGTACTTC.

The chain has TRBV9 and TRBJ1-2; 7 bases map to TRBD1. In germline, CDR1 is SGDLS, CDR2 YYNGEE. The CDR3 is 16 amino acids. V lost 1 base and J lost 3; bases outside the gene matches: 9. This chain's CDR3 is CASSVTPGGLYYGYTF. The CDR3 region has the DNA TGTGCCAGCAGCGTAACTCCAGGGGGGCTTTACTATGGCTACACCTTC.

In this sample, this clone turned up a few times. V usage is TRBV21-1 and J usage is TRBJ2-1; the table's D call, TRBD2, was not checked against the DNA. TRBV21-1 is a pseudogene locus. The length of the CDR3 is 14 residues. CDR3 in amino acids: CANPGTPWGGEQFF. CDR3 nucleotides: TGTGCCAACCCCGGGACTCCATGGGGAGGTGAGCAGTTCTTC.

V is TRBV9 and J is TRBJ2-5; weak D call: TRBD1 (6 bases). Trimming took off 4 bases at V and 5 bases at J, with 15 bases between the two ends. In germline, CDR1 is SGDLS, CDR2 YYNGEE. CDR3 size: 14 residues. The CDR3 loop is CASSSSSRGETQYF. The CDR3 bases are TGTGCCAGCAGCTCCTCCAGCAGGGGTGAGACCCAGTACTTC.

The rearrangement joins TRBV29-1 to TRBJ1-1, with 7 bases lining up with TRBD1. CDR3 size: 14 residues. After removal of 5 bases from V and 4 bases from J, the junction contained 10 bases not matched to a gene. Germline V lookup: CDR1 SQVTM, CDR2 ANQGSEA. This chain's CDR3 is CSVRKGARGTEAFF. The CDR3 nucleotides read TGCAGCGTTAGAAAGGGGGCGAGGGGCACTGAAGCTTTCTTT.

This clone occurred a few times. The gene calls are TRBV9 and TRBJ2-7; TRBD1 is a possible D gene (7 bases). The CDR3 spans 15 residues. V lost 3 bases to trimming and J lost 0 bases, with 13 bases between them. Looked up from germline, CDR1 is SGDLS and CDR2 is YYNGEE. CDR3 sequence reads: CASSGGDSNSYEQYF. In DNA form, the CDR3 reads TGTGCCAGCAGCGGGGGGGACAGTAACTCCTACGAGCAGTACTTC.

This clone was seen a single time. V is TRBV4-2 and J is TRBJ2-7; the D is unclear. CDR1 is LGHNA and CDR2 is YNFKEQ in the germline V gene. V lost 1 base and J lost 3, with 13 bases in between. The CDR3 spans 15 residues. CDR3 DNA sequence: TGTGCCAGCAGCCAAGCCCCTGGGCCGTTCTACGAGCAGTACTTC. Protein: CASSQAPGPFYEQYF.

V gene TRBV13 combines with J gene TRBJ1-2; D is ambiguous. V dropped 7 bases and J dropped 5 bases, with 14 bases sitting between them. This CDR3 is built from 13 residues. Germline V gives CDR1 PRHDT, CDR2 FYEKMQ (reference sequence). The CDR3 region is CASMARDHYGYTF. CDR3 in DNA: TGTGCCAGCATGGCGCGGGATCATTATGGCTACACCTTC. Drawing the rest from reference TRBV13 and TRBJ1-2, the complete variable domain is AAGVIQSPRHLIKEKRETATLKCYPIPRHDTVYWYQQGPGQDPQFLISFYEKMQSDKGSIPDRFSAQQFSDYHSELNMSSLELGDSALYFCASMARDHYGYTFGSGTRLTVV.

This clone was seen a single time. The CDR3 sequence: CASTLRESGTVLINYGYTF. CDR3 in DNA: TGTGCCAGCACCTTGAGGGAGTCCGGGACAGTCCTTATTAACTATGGCTACACCTTC. The J gene is TRBJ1-2, the V gene TRBV28; 7 bases fit TRBD1. V gave up 7 bases and J gave up 1 base; unmatched junction bases: 21. CDR3 length: 19 residues. CDR1 is MDHEN and CDR2 is SYDVKM in the germline V gene.

The chain uses TRBV2 and TRBJ1-2, with TRBD1 matching 7 bases. Germline V gene lookup returns CDR1 SNHLY and CDR2 FYNNEI. The ends lost 7 bases at V and 2 bases at J; junction bases unmatched: 7. The CDR3 consists of 14 residues. The CDR3 is CASTTQGPNYGYTF. The CDR3 nucleotides are TGTGCCAGCACCACACAGGGGCCGAACTATGGCTACACCTTC. Supplemented by reference TRBV2 and TRBJ1-2, the full variable domain reads EPEVTQTPSHQVTQMGQEVILRCVPISNHLYFYWYRQILGQKVEFLVSFYNNEISEKSEIFDDQFSVERPDGSNFTLKIRSTKLEDSAMYFCASTTQGPNYGYTFGSGTRLTVV.

This rearrangement joins TRBV27 to TRBJ1-6; 9 nucleotides match TRBD1. This CDR3 has 16 amino acids. J was trimmed by 9 bases and V by 1 base; bases with no gene match: 7. The germline CDR1 and CDR2 sequences are MNHEY and SMNVEV (reference sequence). In nucleotides, the CDR3 is TGTGCCAGCAGTTTATTAGGGACAGGGCTAACTTCACCCCTCCACTTT. Translation gives CASSLLGTGLTSPLHF.

This sequence joins TRBV11-3 and TRBJ2-1, with TRBD1 matching over 8 bases. The germline gives CDR1 SGHNT, CDR2 YENEEA. The CDR3 has 15 amino acids. V shed 5 bases and J 0 bases; nucleotides not matched to a gene: 3. CDR3 in DNA: TGTGCCAGCAGCCCAGGGGGCGACTCCTACAATGAGCAGTTCTTC. Translated, it gives CASSPGGDSYNEQFF.

The chain joins TRBV11-2 to TRBJ2-7, with D perhaps matching TRBD2 (7 bases). Germline V CDR1 and CDR2: SGHAT, FQNNGV. This CDR3 is built from 12 residues. V lost 7 bases, J lost 5 bases, and 12 bases lay in between. In DNA form, the CDR3 reads TGTGCCAGCACACAGGGAGGGAACGAGCAGTACTTC. Translated, it gives CASTQGGNEQYF.

The chain is built from TRBV5-1 and TRBJ2-7; D is perhaps TRBD2 (7 bases). Germline V lookup: CDR1 SGHRS, CDR2 YFSETQ. Trimming removed 5 bases at V and 6 bases at J, with 18 bases between. The CDR3 is made up of 14 amino acids. CDR3 amino acids: CASREGGTTREQYF. CDR3 nucleotide sequence: TGCGCCAGCAGGGAGGGGGGGACTACACGCGAGCAGTACTTC.

The chain uses TRBV18 and TRBJ1-5, with 8 bases identical to TRBD1. The germline gives CDR1 KGHSH, CDR2 LQKENI. The CDR3 spans 14 residues. Unmatched junction bases numbered 3, after V lost 2 bases and J lost 6 bases. In DNA form, the CDR3 reads TGTGCCAGCTCACCAATACAGGGGGGTCAGCCCCAGCATTTT. Protein: CASSPIQGGQPQHF.